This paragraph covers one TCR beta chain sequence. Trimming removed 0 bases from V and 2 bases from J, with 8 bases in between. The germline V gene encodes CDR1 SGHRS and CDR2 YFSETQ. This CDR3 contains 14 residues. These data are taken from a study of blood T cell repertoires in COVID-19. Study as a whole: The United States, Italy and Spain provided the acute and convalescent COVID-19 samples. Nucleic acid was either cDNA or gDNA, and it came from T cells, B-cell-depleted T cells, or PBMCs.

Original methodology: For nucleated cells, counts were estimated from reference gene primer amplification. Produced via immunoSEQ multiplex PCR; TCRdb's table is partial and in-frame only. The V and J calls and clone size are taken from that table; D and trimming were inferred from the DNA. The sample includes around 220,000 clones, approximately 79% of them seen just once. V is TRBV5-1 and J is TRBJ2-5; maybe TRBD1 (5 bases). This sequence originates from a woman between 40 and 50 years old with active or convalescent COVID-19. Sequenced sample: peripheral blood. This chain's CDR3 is CASSLEQGQETQYF. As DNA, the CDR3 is TGCGCCAGCAGCTTGGAGCAGGGTCAAGAGACCCAGTACTTC.